The 5 T cell receptor beta chains given below trace back to one sample, sequenced in a study of cytotoxic CD8 clonotypes in ibrutinib-treated CLL. Sequencing used immunoSEQ multiplex PCR; TCRdb keeps in-frame clones, though not all of them. Of some 170,000 clones in the sample, about 88% were seen once. The sequences come from PBMCs, collected at disease progression, from a patient treated with ibrutinib. All receptors come from a human donor with chronic lymphocytic leukemia.

This chain connects TRBV28 to TRBJ1-4, with a possible D match to TRBD1 (6 bases). Per the germline V gene, CDR1 is MDHEN and CDR2 is SYDVKM. Deletions cut 6 bases from V and 4 bases from J, with 15 bases between. The CDR3 is 15 amino acids. CDR3 bases: TGTGCCAGCAGGCGGCAGGGGCCTCTTAATGAAAAACTGTTTTTT. Translating gives CASRRQGPLNEKLFF.

The chain employs TRBV25-1 and TRBJ2-1; TRBD2 might be the D (6 bases). In germline, CDR1 is MGHDK, CDR2 SYGVNS. Between the trimmed V and J ends, which lost 6 bases and 10 bases, there was a span of 19 bases. The CDR3 runs 14 residues. CDR3 DNA: TGTGCCAGCAGCCGCGGGACGATATCATGGGAGCAGTTCTTC. It is translated as CASSRGTISWEQFF.

V usage is TRBV14 and J usage is TRBJ2-7, with no clear D. Germline V gene sequence: CDR1 SGHDN, CDR2 FVKESK. CDR3 size: 12 residues. The V end was cut by 1 base, the J end by 5 bases, with 6 bases between. CDR3 in amino acids: CASSQVSHEQYF. As DNA, the CDR3 is TGTGCCAGCAGCCAAGTGTCCCACGAGCAGTACTTC.

CDR3 in DNA: TGCAGCGTGAGCCTTGGGGGGGCGAGGAGCGAAAAACTGTTTTTT. This encodes CSVSLGGARSEKLFF. The chain joins TRBV29-1 to TRBJ1-4, with D perhaps TRBD1 (6 bases). Germline CDR1 is SQVTM and CDR2 is ANQGSEA. This CDR3 is built from 15 residues. V lost 6 bases to trimming and J lost 8 bases, with 22 bases between them.

V is TRBV27 and J is TRBJ1-1; the match to TRBD1 covers 10 bases. The germline gives CDR1 MNHEY, CDR2 SMNVEV (reference sequence). This CDR3 has 18 residues. The V segment lost 6 bases and the J segment 1 base; nucleotides outside the gene matches: 14. The CDR3 here is CASRQNLGQGGRNTEAFF. CDR3 sequence (DNA): TGTGCCAGCAGACAAAATCTTGGACAGGGGGGTAGGAACACTGAAGCTTTCTTT.